The TCR beta chain under discussion was sequenced for a study of memory CD4+ T cells and cytomegalovirus serostatus. Study information: Donors were healthy Belgian adults, under 10 CMV seropositive and approximately 25 seronegative.

Comments on this clone: Its antigen is unknown.

Germline loops: CDR1 MNHNY, CDR2 SVGAGI (reference sequence). The CDR3 has 16 amino acids. Losses at the gene ends were 5 bases for V and 0 bases for J; bases not matched to a gene: 7. Single viable CD3+CD4+CD8-CD45RO+ cells were sorted as the memory CD4+ T cells. After thawing, CD4+ T cells were positively selected. Method: immunoSEQ multiplex PCR; TCRdb's copy keeps in-frame clones and lacks some. The table has some 57,000 clones, approximately 80% seen once. Study conclusions and caveats: A US-trained random forest predicted CMV serostatus with median AUC around 0.9.

The chain uses TRBV6-6 and TRBJ1-3; 7 bases line up with TRBD1. This clonotype was sampled from an adult in good health and CMV-seronegative. Sample: memory CD4+ T cells from blood. Here the CDR3 reads CASSTRRGFSGNTIYF. The CDR3, as DNA: TGTGCCAGCAGTACCCGCAGGGGGTTCTCTGGAAACACCATATATTTT.